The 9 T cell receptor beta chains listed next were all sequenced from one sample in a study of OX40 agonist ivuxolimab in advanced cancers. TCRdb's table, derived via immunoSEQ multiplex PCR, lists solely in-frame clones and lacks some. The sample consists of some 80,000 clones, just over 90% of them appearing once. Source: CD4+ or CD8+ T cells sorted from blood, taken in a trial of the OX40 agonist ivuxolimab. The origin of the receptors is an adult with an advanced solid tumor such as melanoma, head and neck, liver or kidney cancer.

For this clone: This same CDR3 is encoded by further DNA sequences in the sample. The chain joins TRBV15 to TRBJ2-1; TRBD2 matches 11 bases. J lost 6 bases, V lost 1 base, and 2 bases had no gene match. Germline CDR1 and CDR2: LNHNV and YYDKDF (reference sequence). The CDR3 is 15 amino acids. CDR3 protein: CATSRGLAGLNEQFF. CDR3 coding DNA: TGTGCCACCAGCAGAGGACTAGCGGGGCTCAATGAGCAGTTCTTC.

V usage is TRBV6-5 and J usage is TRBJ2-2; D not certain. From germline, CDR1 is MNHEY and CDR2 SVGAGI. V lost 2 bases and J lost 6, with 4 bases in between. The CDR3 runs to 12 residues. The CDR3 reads CASSYRAGELFF. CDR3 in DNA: TGTGCCAGCAGTTACCGGGCCGGGGAGCTGTTTTTT.

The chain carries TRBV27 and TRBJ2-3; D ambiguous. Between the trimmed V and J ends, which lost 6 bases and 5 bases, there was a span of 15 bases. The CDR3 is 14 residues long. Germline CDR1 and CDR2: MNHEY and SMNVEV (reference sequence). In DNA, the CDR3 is TGTGCCAGCAGGAGGTGGCAGGCGGTAGATACGCAGTATTTT. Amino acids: CASRRWQAVDTQYF.

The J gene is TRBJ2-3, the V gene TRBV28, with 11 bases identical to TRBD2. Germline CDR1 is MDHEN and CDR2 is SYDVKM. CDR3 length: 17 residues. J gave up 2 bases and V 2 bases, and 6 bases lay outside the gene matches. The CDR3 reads CASSLLSGRGDTDTQYF. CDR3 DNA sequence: TGTGCCAGCAGTTTACTTAGCGGGAGGGGCGACACAGATACGCAGTATTTT.

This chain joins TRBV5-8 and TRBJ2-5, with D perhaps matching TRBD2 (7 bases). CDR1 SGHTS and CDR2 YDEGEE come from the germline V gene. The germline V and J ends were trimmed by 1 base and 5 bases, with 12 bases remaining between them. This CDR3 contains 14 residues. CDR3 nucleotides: TGTGCCAGCAGCTTGCGGGGGGCTGGCGAGACCCAGTACTTC. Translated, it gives CASSLRGAGETQYF. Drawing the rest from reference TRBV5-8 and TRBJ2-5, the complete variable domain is EAGVTQSPTHLIKTRGQQATLRCSPISGHTSVYWYQQALGLGLQFLLWYDEGEERNRGNFPPRFSGRQFPNYSSELNVNALELEDSALYLCASSLRGAGETQYFGPGTRLLVL.

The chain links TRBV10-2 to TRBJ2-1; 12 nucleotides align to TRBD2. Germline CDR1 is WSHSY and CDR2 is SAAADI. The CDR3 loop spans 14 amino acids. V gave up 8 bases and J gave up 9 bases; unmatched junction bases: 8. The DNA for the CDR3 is TGCGCCAGCGTTCTAGCGGGAGGGCCAGGTGAGCAGTTCTTC. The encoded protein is CASVLAGGPGEQFF.

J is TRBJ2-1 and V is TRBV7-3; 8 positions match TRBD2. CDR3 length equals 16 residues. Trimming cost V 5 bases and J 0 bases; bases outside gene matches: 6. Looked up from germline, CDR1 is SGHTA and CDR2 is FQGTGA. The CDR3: CASSLSSGSSYNEQFF. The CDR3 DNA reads TGTGCCAGCAGCCTATCAAGCGGGAGCTCCTACAATGAGCAGTTCTTC.

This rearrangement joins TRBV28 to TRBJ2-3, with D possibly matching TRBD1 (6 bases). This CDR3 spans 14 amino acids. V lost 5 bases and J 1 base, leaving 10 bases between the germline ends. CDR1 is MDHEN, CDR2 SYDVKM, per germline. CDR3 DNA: TGTGCCAGCAGTATTTGGACAGGCACAGATACGCAGTATTTT. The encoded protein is CASSIWTGTDTQYF.

Here the CDR3 reads CASSIGGGDEQYF. The CDR3 DNA reads TGTGCCAGTAGTATTGGGGGAGGCGACGAGCAGTACTTC. The chain recombines TRBV19 with TRBJ2-7; tentative D call: TRBD2 (6 bases). The CDR3 consists of 13 residues. Per germline, CDR1 LNHDA and CDR2 SQIVND (reference sequence). Trimming removed 3 bases at V and 5 bases at J, with 11 bases between.